Listed here is a single T cell receptor (beta chain). These data belong to a study of T cells in localized non-small cell lung cancer. The data were produced by immunoSEQ multiplex PCR, yet TCRdb's version contains in-frame clones alone and is incomplete. The table lists around 140,000 clones, 89% of them singletons. The clonotype comes from a female donor older than 55 with stage I lung adenocarcinoma. Source: peripheral blood, taken before any cancer treatment.

CDR3 nucleotide sequence: TGTGCCAGCAGCCAAGATCAGGGTACGCAGACCCAGTACTTC. Translation gives CASSQDQGTQTQYF. The V and J genes are TRBV4-2 and TRBJ2-5; TRBD1 might be the D (5 bases). The CDR3 loop spans 14 amino acids. The germline V gene has CDR1 LGHNA and CDR2 YNFKEQ. The V gene lost 0 bases and the J gene lost 6 bases, with 11 bases spanning the gap.